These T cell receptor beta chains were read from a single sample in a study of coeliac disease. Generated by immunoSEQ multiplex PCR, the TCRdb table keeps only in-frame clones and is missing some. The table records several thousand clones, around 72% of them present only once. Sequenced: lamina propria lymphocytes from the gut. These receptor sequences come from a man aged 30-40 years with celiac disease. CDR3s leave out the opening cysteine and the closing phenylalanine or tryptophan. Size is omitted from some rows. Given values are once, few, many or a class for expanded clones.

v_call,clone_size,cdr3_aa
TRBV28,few,ASSSTPRLAGVQY
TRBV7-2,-,ASSFTGQGSGNTIY
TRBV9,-,ASSVGPGDYTGELF
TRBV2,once,ASRGQLNEKLF
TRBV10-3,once,AISWEAAGQETQY
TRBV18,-,ASSPTTRNEQY
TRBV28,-,ASSLSPHLAGVRDTQY
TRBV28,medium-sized,ASSLGGLYT
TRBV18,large,ASSPTPGLAKSYEQY
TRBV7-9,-,ASSPEVSQY
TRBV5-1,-,ASSLGGVAGENEQF
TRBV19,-,ASSIGLAGGTEQF
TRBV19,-,ASSTPGENIYGYT
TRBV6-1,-,ASTGGSYRELF
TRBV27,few,ASSFGINQPQH
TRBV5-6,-,ASSWVGAADTQY
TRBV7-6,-,ASSWDGGVEKLF
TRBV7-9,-,ASSPSRTDTQY